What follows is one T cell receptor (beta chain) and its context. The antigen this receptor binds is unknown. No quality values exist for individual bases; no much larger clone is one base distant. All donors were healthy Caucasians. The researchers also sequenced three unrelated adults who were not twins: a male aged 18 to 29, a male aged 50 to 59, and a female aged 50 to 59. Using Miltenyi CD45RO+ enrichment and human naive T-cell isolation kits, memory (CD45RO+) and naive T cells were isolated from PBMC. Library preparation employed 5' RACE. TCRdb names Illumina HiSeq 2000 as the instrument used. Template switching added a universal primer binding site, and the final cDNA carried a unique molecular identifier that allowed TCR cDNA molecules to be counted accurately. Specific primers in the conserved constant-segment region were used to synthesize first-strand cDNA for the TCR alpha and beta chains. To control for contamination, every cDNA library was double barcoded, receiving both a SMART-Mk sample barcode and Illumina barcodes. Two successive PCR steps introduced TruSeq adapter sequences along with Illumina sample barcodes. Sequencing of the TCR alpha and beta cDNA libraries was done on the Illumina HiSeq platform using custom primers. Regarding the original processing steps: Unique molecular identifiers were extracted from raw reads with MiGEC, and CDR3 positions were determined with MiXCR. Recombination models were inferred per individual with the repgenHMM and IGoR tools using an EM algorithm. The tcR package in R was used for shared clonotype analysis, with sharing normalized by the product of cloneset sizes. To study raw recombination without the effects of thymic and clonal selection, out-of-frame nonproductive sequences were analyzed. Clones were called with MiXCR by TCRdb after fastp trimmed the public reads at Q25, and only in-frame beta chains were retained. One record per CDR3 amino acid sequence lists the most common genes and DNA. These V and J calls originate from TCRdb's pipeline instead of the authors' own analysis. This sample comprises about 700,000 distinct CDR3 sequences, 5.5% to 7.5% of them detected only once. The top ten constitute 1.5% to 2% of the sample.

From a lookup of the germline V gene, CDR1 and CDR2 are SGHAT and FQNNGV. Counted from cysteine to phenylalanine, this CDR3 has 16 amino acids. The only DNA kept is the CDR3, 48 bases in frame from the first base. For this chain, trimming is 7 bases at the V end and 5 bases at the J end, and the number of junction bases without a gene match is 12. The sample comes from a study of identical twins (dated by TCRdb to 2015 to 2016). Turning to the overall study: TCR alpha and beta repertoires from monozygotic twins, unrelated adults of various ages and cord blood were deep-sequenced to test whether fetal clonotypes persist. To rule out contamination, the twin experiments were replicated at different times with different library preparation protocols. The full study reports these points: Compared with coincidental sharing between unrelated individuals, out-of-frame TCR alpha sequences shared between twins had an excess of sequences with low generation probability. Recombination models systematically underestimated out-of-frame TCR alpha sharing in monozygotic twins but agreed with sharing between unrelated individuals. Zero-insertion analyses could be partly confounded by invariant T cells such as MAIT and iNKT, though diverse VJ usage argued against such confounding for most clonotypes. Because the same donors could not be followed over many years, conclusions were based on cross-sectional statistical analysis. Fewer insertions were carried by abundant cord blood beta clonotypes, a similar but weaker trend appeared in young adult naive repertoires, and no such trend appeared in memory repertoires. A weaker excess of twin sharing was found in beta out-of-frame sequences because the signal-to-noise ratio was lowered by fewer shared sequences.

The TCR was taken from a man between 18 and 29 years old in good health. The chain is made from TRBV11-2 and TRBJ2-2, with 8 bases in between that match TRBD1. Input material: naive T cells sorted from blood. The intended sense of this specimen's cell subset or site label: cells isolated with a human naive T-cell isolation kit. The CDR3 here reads CASKPLRTGSTGELFF. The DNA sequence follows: TGTGCCAGCAAACCGTTGCGGACAGGGAGTACCGGGGAGCTGTTTTTT.